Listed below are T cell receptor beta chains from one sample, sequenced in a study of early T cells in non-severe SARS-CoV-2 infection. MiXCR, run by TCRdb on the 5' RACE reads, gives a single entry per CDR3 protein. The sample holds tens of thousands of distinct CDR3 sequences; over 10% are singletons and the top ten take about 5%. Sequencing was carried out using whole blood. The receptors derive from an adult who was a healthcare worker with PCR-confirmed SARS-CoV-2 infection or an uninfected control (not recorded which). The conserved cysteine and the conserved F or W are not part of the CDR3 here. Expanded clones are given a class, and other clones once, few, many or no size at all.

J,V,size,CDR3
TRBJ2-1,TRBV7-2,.,ASSLAGGGYEQF
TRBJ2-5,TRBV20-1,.,SVGPGTSYQETQY
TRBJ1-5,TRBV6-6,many,ASRDTRSTPQH
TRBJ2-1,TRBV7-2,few,ASSRARAENEQF
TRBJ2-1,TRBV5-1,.,ASSPSVGANEQF
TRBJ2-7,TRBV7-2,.,ASSLSGRQEQY
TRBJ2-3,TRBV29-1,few,SVPRVAGVRPFTDTQY
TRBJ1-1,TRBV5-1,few,ASSSTGGNPEAF
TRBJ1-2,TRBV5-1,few,ASSRDGTNYGYT
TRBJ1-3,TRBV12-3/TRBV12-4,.,ASSLGDKASESSGNTIY
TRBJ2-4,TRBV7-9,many,ASSSAGALNIQY
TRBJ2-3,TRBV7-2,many,ASSRSTGFRTDTQY
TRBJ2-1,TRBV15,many,ATSRGGTGSSYNEQF
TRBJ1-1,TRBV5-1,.,ASSKQGASTEAF
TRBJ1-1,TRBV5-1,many,ASSKVDGITEAF
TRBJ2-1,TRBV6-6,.,ASSYRPSGGINNEQF
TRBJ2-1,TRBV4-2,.,ASSQAALTLLESPHNEQF
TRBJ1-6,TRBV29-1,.,SVDEGQGTPLH
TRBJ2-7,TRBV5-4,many,ASSSGTSDTSEQY
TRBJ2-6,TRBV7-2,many,ASSSFTGANVLT
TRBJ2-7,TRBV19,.,ASRLYPGGEYEQY
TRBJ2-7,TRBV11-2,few,ASSTGRYEQY
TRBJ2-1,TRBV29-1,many,SVGASGMHNEQF
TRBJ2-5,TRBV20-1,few,SAREDSARETQY
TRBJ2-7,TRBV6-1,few,ASNLDRVYEQY
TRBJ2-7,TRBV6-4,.,ASSDGSGGEQY
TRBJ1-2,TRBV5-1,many,ASSLDWRAYT
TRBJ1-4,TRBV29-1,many,SVGQGPNEKLF
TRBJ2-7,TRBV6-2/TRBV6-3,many,ASSYSLVGLAGRYEQY
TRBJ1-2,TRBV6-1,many,ASSERGGKLHGYT
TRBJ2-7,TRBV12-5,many,ASGPDGSSYEQY
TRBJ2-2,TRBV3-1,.,ARPVVGTGELF
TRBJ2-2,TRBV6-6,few,ASTDPRGQGTGELF
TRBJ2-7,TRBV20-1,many,SAKLGTVYEQY
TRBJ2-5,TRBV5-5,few,ASSLHASETQY
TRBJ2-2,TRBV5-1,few,ASSLGSSGGNTGELF
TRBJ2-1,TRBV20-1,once,SAWSGSGLLHEQF
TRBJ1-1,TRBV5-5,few,ASSFQGTVGTEAF
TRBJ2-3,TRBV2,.,ASRAGEGTQY
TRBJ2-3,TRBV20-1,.,SARRDTQY
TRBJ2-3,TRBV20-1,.,TAGGPNTQY
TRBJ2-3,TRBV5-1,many,ASSLLASGSYTDTQY
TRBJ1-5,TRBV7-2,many,ASSFLSGDGQPQH
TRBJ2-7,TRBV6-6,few,ASSQAGHEQY